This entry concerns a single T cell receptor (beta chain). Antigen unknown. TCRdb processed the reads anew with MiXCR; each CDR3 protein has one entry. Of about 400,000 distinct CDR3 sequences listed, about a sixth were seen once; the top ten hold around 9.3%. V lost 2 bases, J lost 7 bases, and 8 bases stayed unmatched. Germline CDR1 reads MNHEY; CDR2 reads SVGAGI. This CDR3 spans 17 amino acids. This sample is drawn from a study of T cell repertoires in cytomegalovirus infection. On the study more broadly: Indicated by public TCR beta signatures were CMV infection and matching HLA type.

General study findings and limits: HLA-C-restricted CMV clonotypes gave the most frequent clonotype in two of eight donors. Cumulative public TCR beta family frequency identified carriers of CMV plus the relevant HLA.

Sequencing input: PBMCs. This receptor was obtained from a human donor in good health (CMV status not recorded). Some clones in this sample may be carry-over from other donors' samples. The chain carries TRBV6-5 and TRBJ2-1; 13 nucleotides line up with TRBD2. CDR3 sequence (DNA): TGTGCCAGCAGTTACGCCGCGGGACTAGCGGGGAGTAATGAGCAGTTCTTC. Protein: CASSYAAGLAGSNEQFF.